The clone carrying this T cell receptor (beta chain) is a singleton in its sample. The sample is drawn from a study of control samples from healthy donors and cancer patients. Germline lookup yields CDR1 MGHRA and CDR2 YSYEKL. V was clipped by 1 base and J by 5 bases; unmatched bases: 11. The CDR3 runs to 17 residues. The method was immunoSEQ multiplex PCR; TCRdb's version includes in-frame clones alone and lacks a portion of them. The data contain about 150,000 clones, 80% to 95% of them singletons. The chain carries TRBV4-1 and TRBJ2-1, with 7 positions matching TRBD2. Material: blood. The receptor was isolated from a young man in good health. The chain's CDR3 is CASSQVVSREINNEQFF. CDR3 nucleotide sequence: TGCGCCAGCAGCCAAGTTGTTTCGCGGGAGATAAACAATGAGCAGTTCTTC.